Listed here are 20 T cell receptor beta chains from one sample, sequenced in a study of glioma-infiltrating T cells. The iRepertoire nested amplicon-rescue multiplex PCR amplified TCR alpha and beta CDR3s from RNA. Via MiXCR, TCRdb re-called the multiplex PCR reads, giving one row per CDR3 protein. Of about 130,000 distinct CDR3 sequences listed, under 25% are singletons. Specimen: glioma tissue, nonneoplastic brain tissue, or PBMCs (not recorded which). Receptors were obtained from a human donor with low-grade glioma or glioblastoma, undergoing nonglioma brain surgery, or in good health (not recorded which).

The table lists this clonotype with many counts. The J gene is TRBJ1-5, the V gene TRBV20-1, with 7 bases matching TRBD1. The junction had 3 bases not matched to a gene; V was cut back by 6 bases and J by 1 base. From germline, CDR1 is DFQATT and CDR2 SNEGSKA (reference sequence). The CDR3 is 13 residues long. In nucleotides, the CDR3 is TGCAGTGCCCAGGGGGGGAGCAATCAGCCCCAGCATTTT. Translating it yields CSAQGGSNQPQHF.

The chain combines TRBV7-2 with TRBJ2-1; D is unclear. The CDR3 runs to 13 residues. Looked up from germline, CDR1 is SGHTA and CDR2 is FQGNSA. V lost 2 bases and J lost 11, with 13 bases in between. CDR3 residues: CASSLLTANKQFF. CDR3 in DNA: TGTGCCAGCAGCTTATTGACGGCTAATAAGCAGTTCTTC.

The gene calls are TRBV29-1 and TRBJ1-5; 10 bases map to TRBD1. The CDR3 runs to 13 residues. Trimming took 4 bases from V and 5 from J; bases not matched to a gene: 2. Germline CDR1 is SQVTM and CDR2 is ANQGSEA. The CDR3 DNA is TGCAGCGTTGTCGGGACAGGGGATCAGCCCCAGCATTTT. Translated, it gives CSVVGTGDQPQHF.

As concerns this clonotype: A much larger clone lies one base from this, so it may be a read error. This chain links TRBV7-2 with TRBJ2-1; D is perhaps TRBD2 (6 bases). CDR1 and CDR2 from the germline V gene are SGHTA and FQGNSA. This CDR3 has 16 residues. The CDR3 sequence is CVSSLVGLAYYNEQFF. CDR3 nucleotides: TGTGTCAGCAGCTTAGTAGGGCTAGCGTATTACAATGAGCAGTTCTTC.

V is TRBV14 and J is TRBJ1-1, with 9 bases identical to TRBD1. The length of the CDR3 is 16 residues. In germline, CDR1 is SGHDN, CDR2 FVKESK. Trimming cost V 1 base and J 1 base; bases outside gene matches: 4. The CDR3 spells CASSQGTGVANTEAFF. The CDR3 DNA follows: TGTGCCAGCAGCCAAGGGACAGGGGTCGCGAACACTGAAGCTTTCTTT.

CDR3 DNA: TGTGCCAGCAGCCCAACGACCGGGACAGCACCAAATGAGCAGTTCTTC. Its protein is CASSPTTGTAPNEQFF. The chain uses TRBV14 and TRBJ2-1, with TRBD1 matching over 7 bases. Germline-derived CDR1 and CDR2 are SGHDN and FVKESK. The CDR3 spans 16 residues. Trimming at V came to 4 bases and at J to 7 bases, leaving 13 bases not matched to a gene. The full variable domain, rest sourced from reference TRBV14 and TRBJ2-1, is EAGVTQFPSHSVIEKGQTVTLRCDPISGHDNLYWYRRVMGKEIKFLLHFVKESKQDESGMPNNRFLAERTGGTYSTLKVQPAELEDSGVYFCASSPTTGTAPNEQFFGPGTRLTVL.

This clonotype occurred a few times. The chain carries TRBV20-1 and TRBJ1-1; D may be TRBD1 (5 bases). CDR3 size: 12 residues. Germline CDR1 DFQATT, CDR2 SNEGSKA (reference sequence). V lost 4 bases to trimming and J lost 5 bases, with 11 bases between them. The CDR3 protein is CSAMEGETEAFF. CDR3 bases: TGCAGTGCTATGGAAGGGGAGACTGAAGCTTTCTTT.

This clonotype was seen a handful of times. The chain employs TRBV12-3 or TRBV12-4 and TRBJ2-6; D ambiguous. CDR3 length: 14 amino acids. The V gene lost 7 bases and the J gene lost 5 bases, with 12 bases spanning the gap. Here the CDR3 DNA reads TGTGCCAGCATCCCACCTTCTAGGGCCAACGTCCTGACTTTC. Translated, it gives CASIPPSRANVLTF.

Details on this clonotype: A read error may produce the germline difference seen at one junction end. The rearrangement joins TRBV7-2 to TRBJ1-1; the D is unclear. CDR3 size: 13 residues. Germline V gene data show CDR1 as SGHTA and CDR2 as FQGNSA. CDR3 in amino acids: CASSLEQNNEAFF. The CDR3 DNA reads as TGTGCCAGCAGCTTAGAGCAGAACAATGAAGCTTTCTTT.

The chain couples TRBV4-1 to TRBJ2-1; D may be TRBD2 (5 bases). The V end was cut by 5 bases, the J end by 12 bases, with 23 bases between. This CDR3 has 15 amino acids. The germline V gene encodes CDR1 MGHRA and CDR2 YSYEKL. CDR3 protein: CASSITRTGPGWQFF. The CDR3 bases are TGCGCCAGCAGCATAACCAGGACCGGACCGGGATGGCAGTTCTTC.

The V call is TRBV6-1, the J call TRBJ1-4, with 10 bases identical to TRBD1. Germline V gives CDR1 MNHNS, CDR2 SASEGT. The CDR3 is 16 residues long. J was trimmed by 3 bases and V by 5 bases; bases with no gene match: 6. CDR3: CASSRDRGASNEKLFF. For the CDR3, the DNA is TGTGCCAGCAGTAGGGACAGGGGTGCATCTAATGAAAAACTGTTTTTT.

This clonotype was seen more than once but under ten times. The rearrangement links TRBV6-1 to TRBJ1-2; the match to TRBD1 covers 9 bases. The CDR3 sequence is 15 residues long. Per the germline V gene, CDR1 is MNHNS and CDR2 is SASEGT. Unmatched junction bases numbered 9, after V lost 6 bases and J lost 4 bases. CDR3 sequence reads: CASRRGTGPGYGYTF. In DNA form, the CDR3 reads TGTGCCAGCAGGCGCGGGACAGGGCCTGGCTATGGCTACACCTTC.

This clonotype was seen many times. The V gene is TRBV6-1, the J gene TRBJ2-7; tentative D call: TRBD2 (5 bases). The CDR3 is made up of 12 amino acids. The germline CDR1 and CDR2 sequences are MNHNS and SASEGT. V gave up 6 bases and J gave up 3 bases, with 9 bases separating them. CDR3 residues: CASSAGVYEQYV. CDR3 DNA sequence: TGTGCCAGCAGCGCCGGGGTCTACGAGCAGTACGTC.

The rearrangement joins TRBV5-1 to TRBJ1-2, with unresolved D. The germline gives CDR1 SGHRS, CDR2 YFSETQ. Trimming took 1 base from V and 1 from J, leaving 8 bases between them. CDR3 length: 14 residues. The CDR3 DNA reads as TGCGCCAGCAGCTTGCGGGATAATAACTATGGCTACACCTTC. Translation: CASSLRDNNYGYTF.

The genes are TRBV12-3 or TRBV12-4 and TRBJ2-1; D perhaps matches TRBD2 (6 bases). The germline V and J ends were trimmed by 7 bases and 3 bases, with 13 bases remaining between them. The CDR3 contains 14 residues. CDR3 sequence reads: CASTSGLSYNEQFF. The CDR3 DNA reads TGTGCCAGCACCTCCGGACTAAGCTACAATGAGCAGTTCTTC.

V is TRBV7-2 and J is TRBJ2-7; tentatively, D is TRBD2 (5 bases). The CDR3 totals 15 residues. Per the germline V gene, CDR1 is SGHTA and CDR2 is FQGNSA. V was pared by 1 base and J by 0 bases, with 10 bases between. The CDR3 loop is CASSLDSTSSYEQYV. CDR3 nucleotides: TGTGCCAGCAGCTTAGATTCAACTAGCTCCTACGAGCAGTACGTC.

As concerns this clonotype: Just one base apart from a much larger clone, this may be a read error. The rearrangement links TRBV6-1 to TRBJ2-3; TRBD2 is a possible D gene (5 bases). Germline lookup yields CDR1 MNHNS and CDR2 SASEGT. The V gene lost 4 bases and the J gene lost 2 bases, with 22 bases spanning the gap. This CDR3 has 18 amino acids. CDR3: CASSARVGLATATDTQYF. The CDR3 DNA follows: TGTGCCAGCAGTGCTCGCGTTGGGCTAGCAACCGCCACAGATACGCAGTATTTT.

This clonotype was picked up many times. The genes are TRBV7-9 and TRBJ2-6, with D uncertain. Trimming took off 3 bases at V and 0 bases at J, with 9 bases between the two ends. The CDR3 length is 16 residues. From germline, CDR1 is SEHNR and CDR2 FQNEAQ (reference sequence). CDR3 sequence: CASSFVASSGANVLTF. The CDR3 DNA reads TGTGCCAGCAGCTTTGTTGCGAGCTCTGGGGCCAACGTCCTGACTTTC.

A few counts support this clonotype. This chain connects TRBV7-9 to TRBJ2-5, with 8 positions matching TRBD1. After removal of 3 bases from V and 4 bases from J, the junction contained 4 bases not matched to a gene. Germline loops: CDR1 SEHNR, CDR2 FQNEAQ (reference sequence). The CDR3 extends over 14 amino acids. CDR3 DNA sequence: TGTGCCAGCAGCTTCGGGACAGGAGTAGAGACCCAGTACTTC. Amino acid sequence: CASSFGTGVETQYF.

The chain employs TRBV7-2 and TRBJ2-7; TRBD2 matches at 13 bases. The junction had 4 bases not matched to a gene; V was cut back by 1 base and J by 4 bases. The CDR3 totals 16 residues. Germline lookup yields CDR1 SGHTA and CDR2 FQGNSA. CDR3 DNA: TGTGCCAGCAGCTTAGTAGGGACTAGCGGGGCTTACGAGCAGTACGTC. This codes for CASSLVGTSGAYEQYV.